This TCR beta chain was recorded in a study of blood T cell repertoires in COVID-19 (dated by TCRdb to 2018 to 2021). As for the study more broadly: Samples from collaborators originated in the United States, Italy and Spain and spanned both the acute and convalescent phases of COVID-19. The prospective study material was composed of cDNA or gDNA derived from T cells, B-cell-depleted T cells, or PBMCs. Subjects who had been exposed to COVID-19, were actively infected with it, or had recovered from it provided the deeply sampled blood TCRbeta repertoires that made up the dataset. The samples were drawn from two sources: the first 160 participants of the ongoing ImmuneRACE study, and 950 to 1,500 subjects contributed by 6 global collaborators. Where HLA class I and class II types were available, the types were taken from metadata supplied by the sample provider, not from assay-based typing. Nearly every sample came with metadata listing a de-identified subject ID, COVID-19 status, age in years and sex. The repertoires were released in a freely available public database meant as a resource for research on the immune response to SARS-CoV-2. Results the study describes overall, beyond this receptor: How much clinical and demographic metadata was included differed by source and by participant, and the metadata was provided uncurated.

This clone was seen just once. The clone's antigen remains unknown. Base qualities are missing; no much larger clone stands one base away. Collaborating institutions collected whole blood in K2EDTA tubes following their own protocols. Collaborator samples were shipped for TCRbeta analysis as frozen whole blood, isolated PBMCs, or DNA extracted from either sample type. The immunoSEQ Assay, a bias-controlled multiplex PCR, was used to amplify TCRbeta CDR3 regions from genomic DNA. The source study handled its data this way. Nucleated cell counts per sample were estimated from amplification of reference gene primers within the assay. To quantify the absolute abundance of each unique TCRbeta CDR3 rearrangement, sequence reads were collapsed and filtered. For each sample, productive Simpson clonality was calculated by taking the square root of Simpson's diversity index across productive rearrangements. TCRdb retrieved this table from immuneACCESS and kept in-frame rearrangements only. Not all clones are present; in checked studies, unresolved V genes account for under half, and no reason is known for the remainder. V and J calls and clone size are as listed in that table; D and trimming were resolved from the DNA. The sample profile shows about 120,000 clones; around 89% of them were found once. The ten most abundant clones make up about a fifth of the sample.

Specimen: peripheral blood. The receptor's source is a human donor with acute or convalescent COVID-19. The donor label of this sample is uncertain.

The sequenced DNA is TGTGCCACCAGCAGATTACCGGGACTAGCGACCTACACCGGGGAGCTGTTTTTT. Its translation is CATSRLPGLATYTGELFF. The chain uses TRBV15 and TRBJ2-2, with TRBD2 identical over 10 junction bases. The germline V gene (reference sequence) gives CDR1 as LNHNV and CDR2 as YYDKDF. For this chain, trimming is 2 bases at the V end and 3 bases at the J end, and the number of junction bases without a gene match is 9. The cysteine opens and the phenylalanine closes a CDR3 of 18 amino acids. The kept DNA is CDR3 alone, 54 bases in frame from the first base.